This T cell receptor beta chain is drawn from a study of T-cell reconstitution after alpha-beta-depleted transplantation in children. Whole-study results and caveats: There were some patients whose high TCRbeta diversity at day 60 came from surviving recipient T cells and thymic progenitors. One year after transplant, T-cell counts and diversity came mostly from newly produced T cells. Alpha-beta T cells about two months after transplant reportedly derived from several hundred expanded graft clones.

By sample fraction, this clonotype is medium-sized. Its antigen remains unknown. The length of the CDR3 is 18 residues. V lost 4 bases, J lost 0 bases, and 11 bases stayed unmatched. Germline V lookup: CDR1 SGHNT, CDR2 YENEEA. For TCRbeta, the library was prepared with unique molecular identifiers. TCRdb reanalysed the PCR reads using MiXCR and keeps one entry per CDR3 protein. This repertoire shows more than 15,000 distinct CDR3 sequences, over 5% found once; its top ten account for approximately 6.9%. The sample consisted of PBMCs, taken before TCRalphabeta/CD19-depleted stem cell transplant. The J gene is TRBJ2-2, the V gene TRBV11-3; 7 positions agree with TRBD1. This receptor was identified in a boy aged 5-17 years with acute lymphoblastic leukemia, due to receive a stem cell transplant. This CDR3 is CASSSRPTGITNTGELFF. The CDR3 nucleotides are TGTGCCAGCAGCTCTAGGCCGACAGGGATTACGAACACCGGGGAGCTGTTTTTT. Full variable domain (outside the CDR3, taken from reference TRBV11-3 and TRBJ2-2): EAGVVQSPRYKIIEKKQPVAFWCNPISGHNTLYWYLQNLGQGPELLIRYENEEAVDDSQLPKDRFSAERLKGVDSTLKIQPAELGDSAVYLCASSSRPTGITNTGELFFGEGSRLTVL.